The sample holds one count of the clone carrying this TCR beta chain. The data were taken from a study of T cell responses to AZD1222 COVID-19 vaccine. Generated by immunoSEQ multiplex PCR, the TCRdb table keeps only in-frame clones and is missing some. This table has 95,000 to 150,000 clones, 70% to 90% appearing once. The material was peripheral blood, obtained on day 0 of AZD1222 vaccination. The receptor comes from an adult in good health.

CDR3 protein: CASSDSPGGARQFF. CDR3 coding DNA: TGTGCCAGCAGTGACTCCCCCGGGGGCGCAAGGCAGTTCTTC. V and J are TRBV6-4 and TRBJ2-1; D is tentatively TRBD1 or TRBD2 (6 bases each). Germline V gene lookup returns CDR1 MRHNA and CDR2 SNTAGT. V dropped 0 bases and J dropped 12 bases, with 15 bases sitting between them. This CDR3 is built from 14 residues.